A selection of T cell receptor beta chains follows, all from one sample in a study of blood T cell repertoires in COVID-19. Produced via immunoSEQ multiplex PCR; TCRdb's table is partial and in-frame only. The sample includes under 300,000 clones, more than 75% of them seen just once. The sample comprised PBMCs or T cells enriched from blood (not recorded which). The source is a woman between 45 and 60 years old who had recovered from COVID-19. Both conserved end residues are part of each CDR3. A D gene is named only where the DNA matches it firmly. Only part of the rows carry a size: once, few, many, or a class if the clone is expanded.

CDR3nt	CDR3aa	abundance	v_gene	j_gene	d_gene
TGTGCCAGCAGCCTACACAGCCCCGGAACTGAAGCTTTCTTT	CASSLHSPGTEAFF	-	TRBV6-2/TRBV6-3	TRBJ1-1	-
TGTGCCAGCAGCGTACTGACAGGGTTCGGTGACAATGAGCAGTTCTTC	CASSVLTGFGDNEQFF	-	TRBV9	TRBJ2-1	TRBD1
TGTGCCAGTAGTATTTCGGGAGTTAGAGATGAGCAGTTCTTC	CASSISGVRDEQFF	-	TRBV19	TRBJ2-1	-
TGTGCCAGCAGCAATTACGACCGACAGGATGGCTACACCTTC	CASSNYDRQDGYTF	-	TRBV7-9	TRBJ1-2	-
TGTGCCAGCTCACCAGCTAGCGGGAGTTTCACGCAGTATTTT	CASSPASGSFTQYF	-	TRBV18	TRBJ2-3	TRBD2
TGTGCCAGCAGCGCGACCACAGACAGCTACTATGGCTACACCTTC	CASSATTDSYYGYTF	-	TRBV9	TRBJ1-2	-
TGTGCAAGTCGCTTATACAGGGGGCAGGGGACTGAAGCTTTCTTT	CASRLYRGQGTEAFF	-	TRBV12-2	TRBJ1-1	-
TGTGCCAGCAGCTTACGGGGGTCCCAGGGCGGCCGGAACTACAATGAGCAGTTCTTC	CASSLRGSQGGRNYNEQFF	-	TRBV7-3	TRBJ2-1	-
TGCGCCAGCAGCTTGGTTAGCGGGATAGGCGGGACCCAGTACTTC	CASSLVSGIGGTQYF	-	TRBV5-1	TRBJ2-5	TRBD2
TGTGCCAGCAGCCCAAGAACAGGGGACACCGGGGAGCTGTTTTTT	CASSPRTGDTGELFF	-	TRBV5-4	TRBJ2-2	TRBD1
TGTGCCAGCAGTTCTGCAGGGCGGTGGTTACAAGAGACCCAGTACTTC	CASSSAGRWLQETQYF	-	TRBV7-6	TRBJ2-5	-
TGTGCCAGCAGCTCCGGACTAGCGGTGGGCACAGATACGCAGTATTTT	CASSSGLAVGTDTQYF	-	TRBV9	TRBJ2-3	TRBD2
TGCGCCAGCAGCTTATTCGGAGGGCGGGAAAAACTGTTTTTT	CASSLFGGREKLFF	-	TRBV5-1	TRBJ1-4	-
TGTGCCAGCATCGGACACCATAACTATGGCTACACCTTC	CASIGHHNYGYTF	-	TRBV28	TRBJ1-2	-
TGCGCCAGCAGCCTAAGCTTCGGACAGGGGAGATCCTATGGCTACACCTTC	CASSLSFGQGRSYGYTF	-	TRBV5-1	TRBJ1-2	TRBD1
TGTGCCAGCAGCTTAGAGGGAGGGTGGGCAGATACGCAGTATTTT	CASSLEGGWADTQYF	-	TRBV7-8	TRBJ2-3	TRBD2
TGTGCCAGTAGTCCCCGATCAGTGCCTGAAGCTTTCTTT	CASSPRSVPEAFF	-	TRBV19	TRBJ1-1	-
TGTGCCAGCAGCAGACAGGGGTTTGGCGGGGAGCTGTTTTTT	CASSRQGFGGELFF	few	TRBV28	TRBJ2-2	TRBD1
TGTGCCAGCAGCCAGGGGGGTGCAGATACGCAGTATTTT	CASSQGGADTQYF	-	TRBV3-1/TRBV3-2	TRBJ2-3	-
TGTGCCAGTAGTCCCCTCTCTGGGGCCAACGTCCTGACTTTC	CASSPLSGANVLTF	-	TRBV19	TRBJ2-6	-
TGTGCCAGTAGTAACCAAGCGTTCAACTCCTACGAGCAGTACTTC	CASSNQAFNSYEQYF	-	TRBV19	TRBJ2-7	-
TGCGCCAGCAGCTTGAGCGGGGGGCCGGATTCACCCCTCCACTTT	CASSLSGGPDSPLHF	-	TRBV5-1	TRBJ1-6	-
TGTGCCAGCAGCTTGGGCCAGGGTGATCAGCACTTC	CASSLGQGDQHF	-	TRBV5-4	TRBJ2-7	-
TGTGCCAGCGGGGTGACAGGGATGGAAGCTTTCTTT	CASGVTGMEAFF	-	TRBV2	TRBJ1-1	TRBD1
TGCGCCAGCAGCTCCACTACTGGGCGGGGCAATGAGCAGTTCTTC	CASSSTTGRGNEQFF	-	TRBV5-1	TRBJ2-1	-
TGTGCCAGCAGCTTGGACCGAGGGAAACAGTCCACCCCGGACAGCAATCAGCCCCAGCATTTT	CASSLDRGKQSTPDSNQPQHF	-	TRBV13	TRBJ1-5	-
TGTGCCAGCAGTGGACTGGGACTAGCGGGAAGACGCCAGTTCTTC	CASSGLGLAGRRQFF	-	TRBV25-1	TRBJ2-1	TRBD2
TGTGCCAGCAGCCCTGCGGGGGGTGGGACAGATACGCAGTATTTT	CASSPAGGGTDTQYF	-	TRBV7-3	TRBJ2-3	TRBD2
TGTGCCAGCAGTTTAAGGTTTACCGGGTTCCGCTCCTACAATGAGCAGTTCTTC	CASSLRFTGFRSYNEQFF	-	TRBV28	TRBJ2-1	-
TGTGCCAGCAAACCCGGGACAGGGTATGAAAAACTGTTTTTT	CASKPGTGYEKLFF	-	TRBV28	TRBJ1-4	TRBD1
TGCAGCGTTGAACGACAGGAAGAACCCTATGGCTACACCTTC	CSVERQEEPYGYTF	-	TRBV29-1	TRBJ1-2	-
TGTGCCAGCAGTTTTTTCGGGGAGCAGTACTTC	CASSFFGEQYF	-	TRBV27	TRBJ2-7	-
TGTGCCAGCAGTAAGGGCCAACAGGGGGCGTACGATGAGCAGTTCTTC	CASSKGQQGAYDEQFF	-	TRBV28	TRBJ2-1	TRBD1
TGTGCCAGTAGGGACGATCAGGGGCCAGACAGGGCCGAGTGGTCTGGGGCCAACGTCCTGACTTTC	CASRDDQGPDRAEWSGANVLTF	-	TRBV19	TRBJ2-6	TRBD1
TGCGCCAGCAGCTGGGGGCCCGGGACAGAGAATTCACCCCTCCACTTT	CASSWGPGTENSPLHF	-	TRBV5-1	TRBJ1-6	TRBD1
TGTGCTAGTGCTCCCAGCTCTGGAAACACCATATATTTT	CASAPSSGNTIYF	-	TRBV12-5	TRBJ1-3	-
TGTGCCAGCAGCGCGGACAGGGGGCCGGGGTTGGACATTCAGTACTTC	CASSADRGPGLDIQYF	-	TRBV9	TRBJ2-4	TRBD1
TGTGCCGCAGGGAAGAACTATGGCTACACCTTC	CAAGKNYGYTF	-	TRBV6-5	TRBJ1-2	-
TGTGCCAGCAGCTTAGGGGCTAGCGGGAGAGATGAGCAGTACTTC	CASSLGASGRDEQYF	-	TRBV13	TRBJ2-7	TRBD2
TGTGCCTCAACAACAGAGAGCCTCGGAAAGACCCAGTACTTC	CASTTESLGKTQYF	-	TRBV7-6	TRBJ2-5	-
TGTGCCAGCAGTTTGGCTAGCGGGGAGAAGGGCAATGAGCAGTTCTTC	CASSLASGEKGNEQFF	-	TRBV28	TRBJ2-1	TRBD2
TGTGCTAGTGGTTCCCAGGCTGAAGCTTTCTTT	CASGSQAEAFF	-	TRBV12-5	TRBJ1-1	-